This passage covers 17 T cell receptor beta chains from one sample sequenced in a study of cytomegalovirus exposure and HLA in healthy donors (dated 2017 in TCRdb). Libraries were made using the immunoSEQ multiplex PCR assay. For the multiplex PCR, a mixture combining 60 forward primers for TCR Vbeta segments and 13 reverse primers for TCR Jbeta segments was used. Imported from immuneACCESS, the table was reduced by TCRdb to in-frame sequences with V and J called. These copies leave out some clones; in studies compared against another copy, an unresolved V gene accounts for under half, and the cause of the remainder is not known. This sample comprises roughly 190,000 clones, roughly four fifths of them detected only once. In total, the top ten clones hold 2.5% to 4% of the sample. The sample taken for sequencing was PBMCs. Every receptor here comes from a woman under 40 in good health and CMV-seropositive.

The chain employs TRBV5-1 and TRBJ1-1, with a tentative D call TRBD1 (5 bases). Germline CDR1 SGHRS, CDR2 YFSETQ. V dropped 2 bases and J dropped 4 bases, with 9 bases sitting between them. The CDR3 is 13 amino acids. The CDR3 DNA reads as TGCGCCAGCAGCTTTGGACAAACCACTGAAGCTTTCTTT. This gives the protein CASSFGQTTEAFF.

A single count supports this clone. At one of its ends the junction is not consistent with the germline gene, which may arise from a read error. The V and J genes are TRBV6-5 and TRBJ2-7; 10 bases fit TRBD2. This CDR3 is 9 amino acids long. Germline CDR1 is MNHEY and CDR2 is SVGAGI. The CDR3 nucleotides read TGTGCCAGGATACTAGCGGGGAACTTC. Its protein product is CARILAGNF.

The gene calls are TRBV11-2 and TRBJ2-1, with 9 bases matching TRBD2. Per the germline V gene, CDR1 is SGHAT and CDR2 is FQNNGV. The CDR3 length is 16 residues. V lost 4 bases and J lost 7; bases outside the gene matches: 11. The chain's CDR3 is CASSSVSGSRTNEQFF. The CDR3 DNA reads TGTGCCAGCAGCTCCGTTAGCGGGAGTCGTACGAATGAGCAGTTCTTC.

V and J are TRBV9 and TRBJ2-1, with 7 bases lining up with TRBD2. CDR3 length: 17 amino acids. The V gene end was trimmed by 3 bases and the J gene end by 6 bases; junction bases not matched to a gene: 15. In germline, CDR1 is SGDLS, CDR2 YYNGEE. CDR3 in amino acids: CASSAPPPRREGNEQFF. DNA for the CDR3: TGTGCCAGCAGCGCCCCTCCCCCGCGGAGGGAGGGCAATGAGCAGTTCTTC.

This sequence joins TRBV5-5 and TRBJ2-1; 8 nucleotides align to TRBD1. Germline V gives CDR1 SGHKS, CDR2 YYEKEE (reference sequence). Trimming removed 4 bases from V and 3 bases from J; junction bases left unmatched: 18. This CDR3 region has 19 residues. In nucleotides, the CDR3 is TGTGCCAGCAGCAAGGGACAGGTCGGTGACGGATTCCTCTACAATGAGCAGTTCTTC. Protein product: CASSKGQVGDGFLYNEQFF.

CDR3 residues: CASAQHEECGYTF. The CDR3 DNA is TGTGCCAGCGCCCAGCATGAGGAATGCGGCTACACCTTC. V and J are TRBV6-5 and TRBJ1-2; D is ambiguous. V was trimmed by 8 bases and J by 8 bases, leaving 18 bases between them. The germline V gene has CDR1 MNHEY and CDR2 SVGAGI. CDR3 length: 13 residues.

J is TRBJ1-5 and V is TRBV28; TRBD1 matches at 9 bases. The CDR3 runs 14 residues. Germline trimming cut 8 bases from V and 4 bases from J; bases unmatched to any gene: 6. Germline V gene lookup returns CDR1 MDHEN and CDR2 SYDVKM. Here the CDR3 reads CASATGGANQPQHF. The CDR3 coding sequence is TGTGCCAGCGCGACAGGGGGGGCTAATCAGCCCCAGCATTTT. The full variable domain, completed using reference TRBV28 and TRBJ1-5, is DVKVTQSSRYLVKRTGEKVFLECVQDMDHENMFWYRQDPGLGLRLIYFSYDVKMKEKGDIPEGYSVSREKKERFSLILESASTNQTSMYLCASATGGANQPQHFGDGTRLSIL.

This clone was seen more than once but under ten times. The chain couples TRBV10-3 to TRBJ1-4, with a weak D call TRBD1 (5 bases). This CDR3 contains 16 residues. Deletions cut 4 bases from V and 2 bases from J, with 14 bases between. CDR1 and CDR2 (germline): ENHRY, SYGVKD. The CDR3 sequence: CAISADIIPTNEKLFF. In DNA form, the CDR3 reads TGTGCCATCAGTGCGGACATAATTCCGACTAATGAAAAACTGTTTTTT.

Turning to this clone: The junction and the germline gene differ at one end; a read error may be behind it. Other DNA sequences in this sample translate to the same CDR3. The chain uses TRBV7-9 and TRBJ2-7, with D possibly TRBD2 on 5 matching bases. The CDR3 loop spans 14 amino acids. Looked up from germline, CDR1 is SEHNR and CDR2 is FQNEAQ (reference sequence). The CDR3 sequence: CASSKADSPYEQYF. CDR3 bases: TGCGCCAGCAGCAAAGCGGACTCGCCCTACGAGCAGTACTTC. Together with reference TRBV7-9 and TRBJ2-7, the CDR3 gives the full variable domain: DTGVSQNPRHKITKRGQNVTFRCDPISEHNRLYWYRQTLGQGPEFLTYFQNEAQLEKSRLLSDRFSAERPKGSFSTLEIQRTEQGDSAMYLCASSKADSPYEQYFGPGTRLTVT.

V usage is TRBV5-1 and J usage is TRBJ1-6, with D uncertain. Trimming stripped 3 bases from V and 2 bases from J, with 9 bases between. Germline V lookup: CDR1 SGHRS, CDR2 YFSETQ. This CDR3 region has 15 residues. As DNA, the CDR3 is TGCGCCAGCAGCTCCTCGAGAACCTATAATTCACCCCTCCACTTT. This gives the protein CASSSSRTYNSPLHF.

The chain has TRBV27 and TRBJ2-7; 7 nucleotides agree with TRBD2. CDR3 length equals 15 residues. Trimming at V came to 6 bases and at J to 4 bases, leaving 12 bases not matched to a gene. Germline V CDR1 and CDR2: MNHEY, SMNVEV (reference sequence). The CDR3 loop reads CASSYTGTNLYEQYF. The CDR3 region has the DNA TGTGCCAGCAGCTACACCGGGACTAATCTGTACGAGCAGTACTTC.

This sequence joins TRBV6-1 and TRBJ2-3; the match to TRBD2 covers 9 bases. There are 14 residues in the CDR3. Germline V gene data show CDR1 as MNHNS and CDR2 as SASEGT. Trimming at V came to 6 bases and at J to 4 bases, leaving 5 bases not matched to a gene. The CDR3 DNA follows: TGTGCCAGCAGAGGCGGGAGGGTCCCAGATACGCAGTATTTT. It translates to CASRGGRVPDTQYF.

A word on this clone: At one end, the junction sequence differs from germline, possibly due to a read error. This chain connects TRBV2 to TRBJ2-3; 7 bases match TRBD2. Germline CDR1 and CDR2: SNHLY and FYNNEI. The CDR3 is 15 residues long. CDR3 amino acids: CASCEGLAALDTQYF. The CDR3 nucleotides are TGTGCCAGCTGTGAAGGGCTAGCGGCCTTAGATACGCAGTATTTT.

V gene TRBV28 combines with J gene TRBJ2-5, with 13 bases matching TRBD2. CDR3 length: 18 amino acids. Germline lookup yields CDR1 MDHEN and CDR2 SYDVKM. V shed 4 bases and J 5 bases; nucleotides not matched to a gene: 13. CDR3 loop: CASSSSHPLAGGWETQYF. DNA for the CDR3: TGTGCCAGCAGTTCCTCCCACCCACTAGCGGGAGGGTGGGAGACCCAGTACTTC.

The V and J genes are TRBV6-6 and TRBJ2-7, with a tentative D call TRBD1 (6 bases). This CDR3 has 13 amino acids. CDR1 is MNHNY and CDR2 is SVGAGI in the germline V gene (reference sequence). V was cut by 6 bases and J by 6 bases, with 15 bases left in between. Written as DNA, the CDR3 is TGTGCCAGCAGACAACGACAGGAGTCCGAGCAGTACTTC. Translating gives CASRQRQESEQYF.

Note on this clone: Distinct nucleotide sequences in the sample also encode this CDR3. The genes are TRBV25-1 and TRBJ2-7; D is perhaps TRBD2 (6 bases). There are 11 residues in the CDR3. Germline V gives CDR1 MGHDK, CDR2 SYGVNS. V lost 4 bases and J lost 6, with 7 bases in between. CDR3 DNA: TGTGCCAGCAGTGCCGGGGGCGAGCAGTACTTC. This translates into CASSAGGEQYF.

The chain is built from TRBV7-8 and TRBJ2-7; 7 nucleotides align to TRBD2. The CDR3 runs to 15 residues. The germline CDR1 and CDR2 sequences are SGHVS and FQNEAQ. V was pared by 5 bases and J by 3 bases, with 10 bases of the junction left unmatched. CDR3 residues: CASSNRDYVNYEQYF. Written as DNA, the CDR3 is TGTGCCAGCAGCAACCGGGACTATGTTAACTACGAGCAGTACTTC. The variable domain in full, with the rest retrieved from reference TRBV7-8 and TRBJ2-7, is GAGVSQSPRYKVAKRGQDVALRCDPISGHVSLFWYQQALGQGPEFLTYFQNEAQLDKSGLPSDRFFAERPEGSVSTLKIQRTQQEDSAVYLCASSNRDYVNYEQYFGPGTRLTVT.